Each of the 18 T cell receptor beta chains below was sequenced from the same sample in a study of T cells after yellow fever vaccination. TCRdb re-analysed the 5' RACE reads in MiXCR, keeping a single row per CDR3 protein. This sample has 300,000 to 400,000 distinct CDR3 sequences; 8.5% to 10% occur once, and the top ten carry about a sixth. Specimen: PBMCs, collected on the day of the first yellow fever vaccination. These receptors came from a young man who received the YFV17D yellow fever vaccine.

This clonotype has a count of ten or more. The J gene is TRBJ1-1, the V gene TRBV3-1, with unresolved D. V was shortened by 2 bases and J by 1 base, with 8 bases between the two germline ends. The CDR3 sequence is 14 residues long. Germline V gene sequence: CDR1 LGHDT, CDR2 YNNKEL (reference sequence). Here the CDR3 reads CASSQFLGNTEAFF. DNA for the CDR3: TGTGCCAGCAGCCAATTTCTCGGGAACACTGAAGCTTTCTTT.

This clonotype was recorded at least ten times. The chain is built from TRBV4-1 and TRBJ1-1; D remains unclear. There are 13 residues in the CDR3. Trimming shortened V by 1 base and J by 5 bases, and 8 bases separated the two germline ends. CDR1 and CDR2 from the germline V gene are MGHRA and YSYEKL. CDR3 in amino acids: CASSQGLRTEAFF. CDR3 DNA sequence: TGCGCCAGCAGCCAAGGCCTACGGACTGAAGCTTTCTTT.

J is TRBJ1-4 and V is TRBV7-9; D may be TRBD1 (5 bases). This CDR3 is 15 amino acids long. V was clipped by 1 base and J by 3 bases, with 9 bases between them. Germline CDR1 and CDR2: SEHNR and FQNEAQ (reference sequence). The CDR3 region has the DNA TGTGCCAGCAGCTTAGGCAGGGCGGCTAATGAAAAACTGTTTTTT. Protein: CASSLGRAANEKLFF.

This clonotype has more than one count but fewer than ten. The genes are TRBV7-2 and TRBJ1-6, with D uncertain. The CDR3 loop spans 13 amino acids. Germline V gene sequence: CDR1 SGHTA, CDR2 FQGNSA. The germline V and J ends were trimmed by 4 bases and 6 bases, with 7 bases remaining between them. DNA for the CDR3: TGTGCCAGCAGCTCTGAACGTAATTCACCCCTCCACTTT. Its translation is CASSSERNSPLHF.

This clonotype showed up just a few times. The chain is built from TRBV29-1 and TRBJ2-2; the D gene is possibly TRBD2 (6 bases). Trimming cost V 6 bases and J 2 bases, with 13 bases left between them. Germline CDR1 reads SQVTM; CDR2 reads ANQGSEA. There are 14 residues in the CDR3. CDR3 bases: TGCAGCGTGAGGGGACTGCCAAACACCGGGGAGCTGTTTTTT. Its protein product is CSVRGLPNTGELFF.

This clonotype occurred a few times. The chain combines TRBV10-3 with TRBJ2-7; tentatively, D is TRBD1 (5 bases). Germline-derived CDR1 and CDR2 are ENHRY and SYGVKD. This CDR3 comprises 14 residues. Trimming left V 3 bases short and J 6 bases short, with 15 bases between. CDR3 DNA sequence: TGTGCCATCAGTGAAGTCCCTACAAGGGGCGAGCAGTACGTC. It specifies CAISEVPTRGEQYV.

In this sample, this clonotype turned up a few times. The chain joins TRBV7-2 to TRBJ2-7; D may match TRBD1 or TRBD2 (5 bases each). Germline V CDR1 and CDR2: SGHTA, FQGNSA. The CDR3 covers 13 residues. Trimming pared 3 bases from V and 4 bases from J, leaving 10 bases between. In DNA, the CDR3 is TGTGCCAGCAGCTTGGGGGAGCCTTACGAGCAGTACGTC. It is translated as CASSLGEPYEQYV.

This clonotype was seen many times. The chain uses TRBV7-3 and TRBJ2-1, with TRBD2 matching over 12 bases. With 4 bases clipped from V and 6 bases from J, the junction kept 4 bases outside the gene matches. CDR3 size: 15 residues. Germline values: CDR1 SGHTA, CDR2 FQGTGA. As DNA, the CDR3 is TGTGCCAGCAGCTACACTAGCGGGGGGCCCAATGAGCAGTTCTTC. Its protein is CASSYTSGGPNEQFF.

This clonotype was detected a few times. V gene TRBV3-1 combines with J gene TRBJ1-3; 7 bases are a match to TRBD1. This CDR3 has 16 residues. V lost 1 base and J lost 0; bases outside the gene matches: 3. CDR1 is LGHDT and CDR2 is YNNKEL in the germline V gene (reference sequence). As DNA, the CDR3 is TGTGCCAGCAGCCAAGGGGGACAGCACTCTGGAAACACCATATATTTT. It is translated as CASSQGGQHSGNTIYF.

This chain uses TRBV6-2 or TRBV6-3 with TRBJ1-5, with D unresolved. Per the germline V gene, CDR1 is MNHEY and CDR2 is SVGEGT. The ends were cut back, 7 bases at V and 2 bases at J, with 15 bases in the middle. This CDR3 is 15 amino acids long. CDR3 in amino acids: CASKPVRGGNQPQHF. The CDR3 coding sequence is TGTGCCAGCAAACCCGTCCGGGGTGGCAATCAGCCCCAGCATTTT.

The chain uses TRBV29-1 and TRBJ1-6; weak D call: TRBD1 (5 bases). The CDR3 is 13 amino acids. V was cut by 5 bases and J by 5 bases, with 10 bases left in between. Germline V gives CDR1 SQVTM, CDR2 ANQGSEA. CDR3 residues: CSVRKQDNSPLHF. The CDR3 region has the DNA TGCAGCGTTCGGAAACAGGATAATTCACCCCTCCACTTT.

This clonotype was seen a handful of times. The gene calls are TRBV6-1 and TRBJ2-3; D gene ambiguous. CDR1 is MNHNS and CDR2 is SASEGT in the germline V gene. Trimming removed 6 bases at V and 2 bases at J, with 9 bases between. The CDR3 extends over 13 amino acids. Written as DNA, the CDR3 is TGTGCCAGCAGCCGTCCCGTCACAGATACGCAGTATTTT. Protein sequence: CASSRPVTDTQYF.

Of note for this clonotype: It may be a read error: a sequence one base away is much more abundant. The chain combines TRBV11-1 with TRBJ2-2, with 9 bases matching TRBD2. This CDR3 has 18 residues. Looked up from germline, CDR1 is SGHAT and CDR2 is FQDESV (reference sequence). CDR3 DNA sequence: TGTGCCAGCAGCTTAGTCCAGACTAGCGGAGCGCTCACCGGGAAGCTGTTTTTT. Translated: CASSLVQTSGALTGKLFF.

This chain joins TRBV9 and TRBJ1-2; 8 bases are shared with TRBD1. V dropped 5 bases and J dropped 7; count of bases not matched to a gene: 16. Germline CDR1 SGDLS, CDR2 YYNGEE. The CDR3 is made up of 16 amino acids. CDR3 loop: CASRGTGGDFYGGYTF. The CDR3 nucleotides are TGTGCCAGCAGAGGCACAGGGGGTGATTTTTATGGTGGCTACACCTTC.

This clonotype was seen more than once but under ten times. V and J are TRBV12-3 or TRBV12-4 and TRBJ2-7; D is unresolved. Trimming left V 8 bases short and J 1 base short, with 9 bases between. The CDR3 covers 12 residues. CDR3 nucleotides: TGTGCCAGCCGGACCTCTTCCTACGAGCAGTACTTC. Amino acid sequence: CASRTSSYEQYF.

This clonotype was seen a handful of times. This chain connects TRBV19 to TRBJ2-7; D uncertain. The germline CDR1 and CDR2 sequences are LNHDA and SQIVND (reference sequence). Trimming left V 6 bases short and J 0 bases short, with 15 bases between. The CDR3 runs to 15 residues. The chain's CDR3 is CASSPSGVLSYEQYF. CDR3 bases: TGTGCCAGTAGCCCTAGTGGCGTACTCTCCTACGAGCAGTACTTC.

In this sample, this clonotype turned up many times. The genes are TRBV7-2 and TRBJ1-3; 8 bases are a match to TRBD1. The CDR3 covers 15 residues. J lost 4 bases, V lost 3 bases, and 5 bases had no gene match. Germline V gene data show CDR1 as SGHTA and CDR2 as FQGNSA. CDR3 region: CASSFQGASGNTIYF. CDR3 nucleotides: TGTGCCAGCAGCTTCCAGGGGGCGTCAGGAAACACCATATATTTT.

This clonotype has a handful of counts. CDR3 residues: CASSYSFGNLNEKLFF. DNA of the CDR3: TGTGCCAGCAGTTACTCGTTCGGGAATCTTAATGAAAAACTGTTTTTT. The chain couples TRBV6-5 to TRBJ1-4; D gene ambiguous. The V gene's germline CDR1 is MNHEY and CDR2 SVGAGI. Trimming took 0 bases from V and 4 from J, leaving 12 bases between them. The CDR3 has 16 amino acids.